The present TCR beta chain was sequenced within a study of blood T cell repertoires in COVID-19. Methods used by the authors: Amplification with reference gene primers provided the estimates of nucleated cell counts. Only in-frame clones appear in the TCRdb table, and some are missing; sequencing was by immunoSEQ multiplex PCR. V and J calls and clone size are copied from that table; D and trimming were computed from the DNA. Here the sample spans 180,000 or so clones, around 85% being singletons. V was pared by 1 base and J by 8 bases, with 12 bases between. The CDR3 covers 14 residues. Germline CDR1 is SEHNR and CDR2 is FQNEAQ (reference sequence).

The sequence came from a man between 60 and 70 years old with acute or convalescent COVID-19. The chain couples TRBV7-9 to TRBJ2-1; possibly TRBD1 for D (6 bases). Material: peripheral blood. The CDR3 loop is CASSLEWGRDEQFF. The CDR3 coding sequence is TGTGCCAGCAGCTTAGAATGGGGGCGGGATGAGCAGTTCTTC.